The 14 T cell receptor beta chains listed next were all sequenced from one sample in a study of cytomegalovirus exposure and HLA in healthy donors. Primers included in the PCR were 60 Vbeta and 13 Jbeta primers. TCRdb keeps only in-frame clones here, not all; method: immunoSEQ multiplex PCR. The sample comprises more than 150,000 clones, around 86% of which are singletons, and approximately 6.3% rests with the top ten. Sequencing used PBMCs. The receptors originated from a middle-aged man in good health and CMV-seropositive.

CDR3 nucleotides: TGTGCCAGCAGCGGGTGGACAGGGAGCTCCTACAATGAGCAGTTCTTC. It yields the protein CASSGWTGSSYNEQFF. V is TRBV7-9 and J is TRBJ2-1; 8 bases agree with TRBD1. This CDR3 comprises 16 residues. Losses at the gene ends were 5 bases for V and 0 bases for J; bases not matched to a gene: 6. The germline V gene has CDR1 SEHNR and CDR2 FQNEAQ (reference sequence).

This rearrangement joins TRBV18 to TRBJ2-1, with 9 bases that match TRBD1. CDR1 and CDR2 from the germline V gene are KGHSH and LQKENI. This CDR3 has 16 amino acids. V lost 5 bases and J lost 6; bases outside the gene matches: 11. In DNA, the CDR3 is TGTGCCAGCTCAGGAATGCCGGGACAGGGAACCAATGAGCAGTTCTTC. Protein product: CASSGMPGQGTNEQFF.

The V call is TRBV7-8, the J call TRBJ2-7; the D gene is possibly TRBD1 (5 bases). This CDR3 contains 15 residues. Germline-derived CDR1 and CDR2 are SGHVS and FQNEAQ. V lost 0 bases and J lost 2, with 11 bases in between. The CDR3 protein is CASSLAATDTYEQYF. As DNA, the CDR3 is TGTGCCAGCAGCTTAGCAGCGACAGATACCTACGAGCAGTACTTC. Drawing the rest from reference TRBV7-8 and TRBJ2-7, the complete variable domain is GAGVSQSPRYKVAKRGQDVALRCDPISGHVSLFWYQQALGQGPEFLTYFQNEAQLDKSGLPSDRFFAERPEGSVSTLKIQRTQQEDSAVYLCASSLAATDTYEQYFGPGTRLTVT.

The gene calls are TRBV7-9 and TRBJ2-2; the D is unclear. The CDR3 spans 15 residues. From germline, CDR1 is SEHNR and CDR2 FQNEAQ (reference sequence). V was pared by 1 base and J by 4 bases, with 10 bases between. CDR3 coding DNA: TGTGCCAGCAGCTTAGTGTCCGAGGCCACCGGGGAGCTGTTTTTT. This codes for CASSLVSEATGELFF. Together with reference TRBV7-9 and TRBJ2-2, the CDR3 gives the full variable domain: DTGVSQNPRHKITKRGQNVTFRCDPISEHNRLYWYRQTLGQGPEFLTYFQNEAQLEKSRLLSDRFSAERPKGSFSTLEIQRTEQGDSAMYLCASSLVSEATGELFFGEGSRLTVL.

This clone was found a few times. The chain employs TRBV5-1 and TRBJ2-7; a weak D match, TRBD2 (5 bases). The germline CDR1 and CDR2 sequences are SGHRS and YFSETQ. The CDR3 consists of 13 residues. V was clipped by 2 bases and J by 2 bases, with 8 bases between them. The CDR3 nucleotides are TGCGCCAGCAGCTTCGGAGGAACCTACGAGCAGTACTTC. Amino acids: CASSFGGTYEQYF.

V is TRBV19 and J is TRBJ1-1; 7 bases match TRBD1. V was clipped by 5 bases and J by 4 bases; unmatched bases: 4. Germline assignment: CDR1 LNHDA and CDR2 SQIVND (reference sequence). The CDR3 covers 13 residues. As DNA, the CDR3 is TGTGCCAGTAGTGAACAGGGGCGCACTGAAGCTTTCTTT. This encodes CASSEQGRTEAFF.

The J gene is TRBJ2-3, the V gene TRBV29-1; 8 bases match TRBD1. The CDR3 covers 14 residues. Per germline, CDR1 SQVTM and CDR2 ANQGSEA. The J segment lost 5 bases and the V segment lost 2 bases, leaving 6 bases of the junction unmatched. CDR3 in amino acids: CSVEPQGAIDTQYF. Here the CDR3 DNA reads TGCAGCGTTGAACCCCAGGGGGCTATAGATACGCAGTATTTT.

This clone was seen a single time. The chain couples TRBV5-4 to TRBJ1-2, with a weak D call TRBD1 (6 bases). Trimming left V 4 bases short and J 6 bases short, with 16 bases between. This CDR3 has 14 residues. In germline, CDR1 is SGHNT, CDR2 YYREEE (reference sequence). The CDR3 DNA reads TGTGCCAGCAGCCGAGCCGAGGGGGGGAATGGCTACACCTTC. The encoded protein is CASSRAEGGNGYTF.

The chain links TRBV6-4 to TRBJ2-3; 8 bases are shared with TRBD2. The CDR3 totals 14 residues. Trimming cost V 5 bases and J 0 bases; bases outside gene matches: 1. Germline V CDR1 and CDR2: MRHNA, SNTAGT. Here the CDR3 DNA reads TGTGCCAGCAGTTCGGGGGGGAGCACAGATACGCAGTATTTT. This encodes CASSSGGSTDTQYF.

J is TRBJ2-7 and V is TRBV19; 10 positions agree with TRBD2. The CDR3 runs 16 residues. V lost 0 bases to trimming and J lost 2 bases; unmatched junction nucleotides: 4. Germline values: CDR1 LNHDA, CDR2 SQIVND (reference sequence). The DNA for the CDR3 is TGTGCCAGTAGTATAGATCAAGCGGGGGGGGCCTACGAGCAGTACTTC. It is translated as CASSIDQAGGAYEQYF. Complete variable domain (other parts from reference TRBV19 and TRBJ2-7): DGGITQSPKYLFRKEGQNVTLSCEQNLNHDAMYWYRQDPGQGLRLIYYSQIVNDFQKGDIAEGYSVSREKKESFPLTVTSAQKNPTAFYLCASSIDQAGGAYEQYFGPGTRLTVT.

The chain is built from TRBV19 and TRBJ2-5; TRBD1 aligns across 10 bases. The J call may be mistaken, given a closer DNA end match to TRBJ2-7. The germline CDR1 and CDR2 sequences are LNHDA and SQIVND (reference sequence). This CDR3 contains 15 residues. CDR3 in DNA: TGTGCCAGTAGTACTTGGGACAGGGGCACCTACGAGCAGTACTTC. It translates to CASSTWDRGTYEQYF.

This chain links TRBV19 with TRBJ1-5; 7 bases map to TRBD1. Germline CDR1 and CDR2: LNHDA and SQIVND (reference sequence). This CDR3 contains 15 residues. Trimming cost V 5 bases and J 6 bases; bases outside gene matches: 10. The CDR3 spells CASSFHRDRTQPQHF. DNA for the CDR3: TGTGCCAGTAGTTTTCACCGGGACAGAACTCAGCCCCAGCATTTT.

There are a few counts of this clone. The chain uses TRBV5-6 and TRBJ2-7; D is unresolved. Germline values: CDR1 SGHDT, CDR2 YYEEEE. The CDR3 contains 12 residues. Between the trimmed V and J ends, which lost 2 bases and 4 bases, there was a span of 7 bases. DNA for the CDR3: TGTGCCAGCAGCTTCACAGCATACGAGCAGTACTTC. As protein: CASSFTAYEQYF.

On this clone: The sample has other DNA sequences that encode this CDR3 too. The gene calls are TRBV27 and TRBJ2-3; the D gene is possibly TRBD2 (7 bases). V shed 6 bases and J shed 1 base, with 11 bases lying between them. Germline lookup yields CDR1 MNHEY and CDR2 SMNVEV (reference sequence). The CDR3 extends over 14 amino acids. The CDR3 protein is CASSRGGGTDTQYF. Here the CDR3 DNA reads TGTGCCAGCAGCCGAGGGGGGGGCACAGATACGCAGTATTTT.